Here is one TCR beta chain with its context. Its recognized antigen is unknown. The record has no base qualities; no much larger clone is one base away. The library was prepared using the immunoSEQ multiplex PCR assay. TCRdb provides this immuneACCESS table in a form limited to in-frame rearrangements. Some clones are lacking; in checked studies, under half of them reflect an unresolved V gene, and why the rest are absent is not known. The sample table lists fewer than 20,000 clones, around four fifths of them with a count of one. In total, the top ten clones hold approximately 2.1% of the sample. The source of the sample is a study of tumour-infiltrating T cells in Burkitt lymphoma (dated by TCRdb to between 2020 and 2021). Notes on the research overall: TCR repertoire data were compared against clinical outcome, and productive clonality predicted overall survival and progression-free survival independently of established prognostic factors such as age at diagnosis.

The CDR3 runs 15 amino acids, cysteine and phenylalanine included. Of the read, only the CDR3 DNA is kept; its 45 bases are in frame from base 1. V lost 8 bases and J lost 0 bases; the stretch between them is 15 bases long. Per the germline V gene, MNHEY is the CDR1 and SVGAGI is the CDR2. The sequence derives from a human donor with diffuse large B-cell lymphoma. The sequenced sample consisted of tumor tissue. The chain couples TRBV6-5 to TRBJ2-3, with the D gene not clear enough to name. The sequenced DNA: TGTGCCAGCGGGCGTGGCCCAATTAGCACAGATACGCAGTATTTT. Its translation is CASGRGPISTDTQYF.